This TCR beta chain stems from a study of cytomegalovirus exposure and HLA in healthy donors. V lost 8 bases, J lost 3 bases, and 17 bases lay in between. In germline, CDR1 is KGHSH, CDR2 LQKENI. CDR3 size: 15 residues. Comment on this clone: Its cognate antigen is unknown.

Broader study findings: The authors reported that TCR beta sequences could predict HLA-A and HLA-B alleles. These predictions were accurate for most subjects in the first cohort. In an earlier analysis, most TCR beta V segments were productive about 87% or about 30% of the time. With high specificity and sensitivity, the classifier reportedly diagnosed cytomegalovirus status.

Primers: 60 Vbeta forward and 13 Jbeta reverse. Assay: immunoSEQ multiplex PCR; the TCRdb copy retains only in-frame clones and omits some. The sample has some 120,000 clones; the top ten hold roughly 2%. Specimen: PBMCs. The clonotype comes from a woman aged 60-75 years in good health and CMV-seronegative. This chain links TRBV18 with TRBJ2-4; the D gene is possibly TRBD1 (7 bases). CDR3 nucleotide sequence: TGTGCCAGCCGACCCCAGGGGGAGGTCAAAAACATTCAGTACTTC. Translation gives CASRPQGEVKNIQYF.